The present entry profiles one TCR beta chain with its context. No antigen is known for it. Germline CDR1 and CDR2: SNHLY and FYNNEI. Trimming removed 5 bases at V and 7 bases at J, with 14 bases between. CDR3 length: 13 amino acids. This specimen belongs to a study of cytomegalovirus exposure and HLA in healthy donors. Study-wide results and limits: HLA-A and HLA-B allele assignments for most subjects were reportedly predicted accurately using TCR beta sequences. A missense DCLRE1C variant was associated with V- and J-gene trimming of TCR beta chains in a later analysis, and an independent cohort replicated the association. Altogether, about 160 TCR beta chains were recorded as cytomegalovirus-associated. Near-uniform donor sequencing depth was presumed by presence/absence analyses.

The PCR used 60 Vbeta and 13 Jbeta primers. Using immunoSEQ multiplex PCR, the repertoire was profiled, and TCRdb retains in-frame clones only, with some absent. The table includes about 150,000 clones, just over 65% detected once. The specimen sequenced was PBMCs. The sequence derives from a woman aged 55-70 years in good health and CMV-seronegative. J is TRBJ1-1 and V is TRBV2, with D possibly being TRBD1 (6 bases). The CDR3 DNA is TGTGCCAGCAGTTCGGGCAGGGGCGGTGAAGCTTTCTTT. Its translation: CASSSGRGGEAFF.